This T cell receptor (beta chain) was profiled in a study of CD8 T cells in ankylosing spondylitis. TCRdb recomputed calls from the 5' RACE reads with MiXCR, one row per CDR3 protein. The table includes 330,000 or so distinct CDR3 sequences, 6.5% to 10% detected once. This clonotype was detected only a few times. What it recognizes is unknown. With 4 bases clipped from V and 6 bases from J, the junction kept 14 bases outside the gene matches. From germline, CDR1 is WNHNN and CDR2 SYGVQD (reference sequence). The CDR3 runs to 17 residues. Notes on the study in general: The study looked at matched synovial fluid samples from ankylosing spondylitis patients. Disease-linked clones were reported to be significantly enriched there. A motif in TCR beta, a set of roughly 8 highly homologous variants, appeared characteristic of ankylosing spondylitis blood. In reactive arthritis synovial fluid and blood, some motif variants had been reported before.

The rearrangement uses TRBV10-1 and TRBJ2-3; 9 nucleotides match TRBD1. This clonotype was obtained from a male donor with ankylosing spondylitis. Input material: blood, either unsorted or a sorted T cell fraction (not recorded which). The DNA of the CDR3 is TGCGCCAGCAGTGCCGGCCGGGACAGGGCCCTCAGGGATACGCAGTATTTT. It codes for CASSAGRDRALRDTQYF.